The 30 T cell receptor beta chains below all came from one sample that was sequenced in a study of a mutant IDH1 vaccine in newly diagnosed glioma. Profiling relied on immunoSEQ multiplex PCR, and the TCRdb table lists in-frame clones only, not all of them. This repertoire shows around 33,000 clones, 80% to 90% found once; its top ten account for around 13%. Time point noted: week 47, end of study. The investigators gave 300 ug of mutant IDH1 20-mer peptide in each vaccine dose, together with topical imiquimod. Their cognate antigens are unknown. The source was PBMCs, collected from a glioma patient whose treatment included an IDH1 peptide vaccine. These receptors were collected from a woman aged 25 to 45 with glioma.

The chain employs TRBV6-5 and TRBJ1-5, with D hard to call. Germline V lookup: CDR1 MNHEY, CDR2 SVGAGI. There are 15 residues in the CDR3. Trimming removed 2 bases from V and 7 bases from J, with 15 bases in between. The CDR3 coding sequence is TGTGCCAGCAGTTACAGGGCCCCACGGGGACAGCCCCAGCATTTT. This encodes CASSYRAPRGQPQHF.

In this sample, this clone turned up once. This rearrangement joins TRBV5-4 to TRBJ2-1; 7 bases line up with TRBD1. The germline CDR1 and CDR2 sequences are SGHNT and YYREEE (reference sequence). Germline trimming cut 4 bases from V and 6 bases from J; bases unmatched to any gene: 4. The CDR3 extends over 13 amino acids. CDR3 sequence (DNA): TGTGCCAGCAGCCACAACAGGGGCAATGAGCAGTTCTTC. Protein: CASSHNRGNEQFF.

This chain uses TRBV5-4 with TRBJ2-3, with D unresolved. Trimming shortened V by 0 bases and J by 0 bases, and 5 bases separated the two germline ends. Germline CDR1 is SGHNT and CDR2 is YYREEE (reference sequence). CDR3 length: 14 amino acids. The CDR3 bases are TGTGCCAGCAGCTTGGGGGGAAGCACAGATACGCAGTATTTT. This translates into CASSLGGSTDTQYF.

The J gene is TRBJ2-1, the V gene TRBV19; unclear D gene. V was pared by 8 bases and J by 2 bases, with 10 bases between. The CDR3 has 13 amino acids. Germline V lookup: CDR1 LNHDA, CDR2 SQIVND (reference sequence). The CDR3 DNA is TGTGCCAGTCGCGATCCCCCCTACAATGAGCAGTTCTTC. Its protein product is CASRDPPYNEQFF.

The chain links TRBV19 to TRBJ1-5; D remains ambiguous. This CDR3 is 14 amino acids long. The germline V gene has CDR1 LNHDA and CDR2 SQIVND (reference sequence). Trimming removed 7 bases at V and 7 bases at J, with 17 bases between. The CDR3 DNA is TGTGCCAGTACCTTAGGAGGGAAAGGGCAGCCCCAGCATTTT. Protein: CASTLGGKGQPQHF.

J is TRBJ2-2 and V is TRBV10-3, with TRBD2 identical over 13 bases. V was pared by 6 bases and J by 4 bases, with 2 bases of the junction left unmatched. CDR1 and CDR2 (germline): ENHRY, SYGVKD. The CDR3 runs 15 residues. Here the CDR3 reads CAISGLAGVTGELFF. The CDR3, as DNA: TGTGCCATCAGCGGACTAGCGGGGGTCACCGGGGAGCTGTTTTTT.

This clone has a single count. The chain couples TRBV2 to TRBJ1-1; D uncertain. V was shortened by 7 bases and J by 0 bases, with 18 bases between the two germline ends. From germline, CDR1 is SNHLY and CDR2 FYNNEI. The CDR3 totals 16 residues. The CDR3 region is CASNKGNSVLNTEAFF. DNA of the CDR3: TGTGCCAGCAATAAAGGGAACAGCGTATTGAACACTGAAGCTTTCTTT.

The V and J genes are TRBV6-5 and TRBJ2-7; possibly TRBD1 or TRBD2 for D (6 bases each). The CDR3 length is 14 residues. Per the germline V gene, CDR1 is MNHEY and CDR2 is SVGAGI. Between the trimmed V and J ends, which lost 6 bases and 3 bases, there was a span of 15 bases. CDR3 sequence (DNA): TGTGCCAGCAGCGCCACGGGGGCTCACTACGAGCAGTACTTC. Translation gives CASSATGAHYEQYF.

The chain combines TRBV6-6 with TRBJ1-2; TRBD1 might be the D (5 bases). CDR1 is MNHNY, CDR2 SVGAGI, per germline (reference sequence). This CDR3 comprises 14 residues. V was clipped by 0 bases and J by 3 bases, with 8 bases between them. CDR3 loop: CASSYSWDDYGYTF. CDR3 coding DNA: TGTGCCAGCAGTTACTCCTGGGACGACTATGGCTACACCTTC.

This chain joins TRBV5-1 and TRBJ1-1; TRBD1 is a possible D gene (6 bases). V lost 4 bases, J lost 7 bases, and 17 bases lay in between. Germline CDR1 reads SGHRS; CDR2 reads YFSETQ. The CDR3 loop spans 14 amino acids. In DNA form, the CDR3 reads TGCGCCAGCAGCACTTACAGGGCAGCGGATGAAGCTTTCTTT. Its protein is CASSTYRAADEAFF.

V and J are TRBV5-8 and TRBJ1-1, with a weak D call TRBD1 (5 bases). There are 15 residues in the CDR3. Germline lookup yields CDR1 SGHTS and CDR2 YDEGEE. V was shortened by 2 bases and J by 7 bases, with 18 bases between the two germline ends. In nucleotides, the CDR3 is TGTGCCAGCAGCTTTCCGGCAGACAGCGTCCATGAAGCTTTCTTT. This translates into CASSFPADSVHEAFF. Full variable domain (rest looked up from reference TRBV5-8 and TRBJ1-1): EAGVTQSPTHLIKTRGQQATLRCSPISGHTSVYWYQQALGLGLQFLLWYDEGEERNRGNFPPRFSGRQFPNYSSELNVNALELEDSALYLCASSFPADSVHEAFFGQGTRLTVV.

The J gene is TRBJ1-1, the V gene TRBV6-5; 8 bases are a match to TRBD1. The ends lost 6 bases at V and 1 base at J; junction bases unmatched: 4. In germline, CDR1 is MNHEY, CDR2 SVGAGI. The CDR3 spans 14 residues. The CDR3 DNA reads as TGTGCCAGCAGGAAGCAGGGGGCGAACACTGAAGCTTTCTTT. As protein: CASRKQGANTEAFF.

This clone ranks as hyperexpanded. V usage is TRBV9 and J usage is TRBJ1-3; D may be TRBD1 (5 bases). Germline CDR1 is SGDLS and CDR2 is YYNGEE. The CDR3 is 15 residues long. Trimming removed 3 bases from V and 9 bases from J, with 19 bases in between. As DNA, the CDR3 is TGTGCCAGCAGCGCCACGGACCATCTTGGGGGCACCATATATTTT. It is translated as CASSATDHLGGTIYF.

CDR3 sequence: CASSEGQRNQPQHF. For the CDR3, the DNA is TGTGCCAGCAGTGAAGGGCAGCGCAATCAGCCCCAGCATTTT. The V gene is TRBV2, the J gene TRBJ1-5; D not certain. CDR1 and CDR2 (germline): SNHLY, FYNNEI. V was pared by 1 base and J by 2 bases, with 6 bases between. The CDR3 length is 14 residues.

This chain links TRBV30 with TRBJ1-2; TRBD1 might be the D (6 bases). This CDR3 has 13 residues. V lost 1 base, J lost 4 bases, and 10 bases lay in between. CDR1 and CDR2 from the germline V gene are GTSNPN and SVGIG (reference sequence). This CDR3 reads CAWSGGQVYGYTF. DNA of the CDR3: TGTGCCTGGAGTGGGGGACAAGTCTATGGCTACACCTTC.

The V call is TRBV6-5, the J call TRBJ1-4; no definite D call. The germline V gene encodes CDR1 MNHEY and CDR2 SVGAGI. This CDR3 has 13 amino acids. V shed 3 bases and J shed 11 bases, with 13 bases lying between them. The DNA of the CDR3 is TGTGCCAGCAGTTATGAGCGGGCGGGGAAACTGTTTTTT. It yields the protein CASSYERAGKLFF.

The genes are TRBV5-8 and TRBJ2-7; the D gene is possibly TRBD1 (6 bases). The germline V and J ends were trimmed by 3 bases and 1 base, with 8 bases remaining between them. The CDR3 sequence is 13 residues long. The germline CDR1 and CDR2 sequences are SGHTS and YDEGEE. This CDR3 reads CASSYRESYEQYF. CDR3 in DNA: TGTGCCAGCAGCTACAGGGAGTCCTACGAGCAGTACTTC.

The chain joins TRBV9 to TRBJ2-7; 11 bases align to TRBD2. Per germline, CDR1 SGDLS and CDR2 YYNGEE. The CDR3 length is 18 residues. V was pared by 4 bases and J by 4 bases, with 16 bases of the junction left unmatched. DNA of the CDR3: TGTGCCAGCAGCCTCGGGACTAGCGGTCCGCCGGCGGGATACGAGCAGTACTTC. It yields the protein CASSLGTSGPPAGYEQYF.

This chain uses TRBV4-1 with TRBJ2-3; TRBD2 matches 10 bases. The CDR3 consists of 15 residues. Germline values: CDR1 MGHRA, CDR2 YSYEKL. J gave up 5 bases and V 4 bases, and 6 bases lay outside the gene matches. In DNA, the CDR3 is TGCGCCAGCAGCCGTAGCGGGGGGCGGGGAGATACGCAGTATTTT. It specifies CASSRSGGRGDTQYF.

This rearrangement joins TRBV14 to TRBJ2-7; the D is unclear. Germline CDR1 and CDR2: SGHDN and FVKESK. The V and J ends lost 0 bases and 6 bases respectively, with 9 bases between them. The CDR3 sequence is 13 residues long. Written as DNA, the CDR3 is TGTGCCAGCAGCCAAGATTGGGTAACCGAGCAGTACTTC. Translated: CASSQDWVTEQYF.

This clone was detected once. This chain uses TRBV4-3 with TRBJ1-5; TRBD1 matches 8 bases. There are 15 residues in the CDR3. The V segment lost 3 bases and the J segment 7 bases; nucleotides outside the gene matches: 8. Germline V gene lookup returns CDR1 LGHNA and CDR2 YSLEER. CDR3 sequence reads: CASSHGTGEGQPQHF. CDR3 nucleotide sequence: TGCGCCAGCAGCCACGGGACAGGCGAAGGGCAGCCCCAGCATTTT.

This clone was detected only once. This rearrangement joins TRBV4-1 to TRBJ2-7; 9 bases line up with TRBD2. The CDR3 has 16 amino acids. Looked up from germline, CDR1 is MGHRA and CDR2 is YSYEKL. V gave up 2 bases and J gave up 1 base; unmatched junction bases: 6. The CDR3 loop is CASSQRSGGQSYEQYF. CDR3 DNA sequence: TGCGCCAGCAGCCAAAGGAGCGGGGGGCAATCCTACGAGCAGTACTTC.

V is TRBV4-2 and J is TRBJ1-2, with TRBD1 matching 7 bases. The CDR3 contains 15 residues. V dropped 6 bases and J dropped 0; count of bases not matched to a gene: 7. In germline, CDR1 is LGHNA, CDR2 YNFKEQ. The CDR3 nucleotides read TGTGCCAGCAGTGAACGACAGGGTTCTAACTATGGCTACACCTTC. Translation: CASSERQGSNYGYTF.

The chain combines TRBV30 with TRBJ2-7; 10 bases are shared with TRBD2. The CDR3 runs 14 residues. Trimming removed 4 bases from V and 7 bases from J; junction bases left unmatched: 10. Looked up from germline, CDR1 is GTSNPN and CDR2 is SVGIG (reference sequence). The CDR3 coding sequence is TGTGCCTGGATAAGCGGGGGGGGAGTAGGGGAGCAGTACTTC. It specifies CAWISGGGVGEQYF.

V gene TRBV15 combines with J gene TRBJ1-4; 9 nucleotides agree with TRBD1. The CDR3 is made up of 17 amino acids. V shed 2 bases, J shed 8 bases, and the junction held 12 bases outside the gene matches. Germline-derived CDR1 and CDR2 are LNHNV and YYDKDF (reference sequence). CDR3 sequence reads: CATSRPMGDRDREKLFF. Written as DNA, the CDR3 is TGTGCCACCAGCAGACCAATGGGGGACAGGGACAGGGAAAAACTGTTTTTT.

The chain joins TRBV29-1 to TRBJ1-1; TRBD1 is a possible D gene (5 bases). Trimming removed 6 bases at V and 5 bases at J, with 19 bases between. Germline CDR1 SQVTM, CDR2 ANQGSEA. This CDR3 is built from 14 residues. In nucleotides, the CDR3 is TGCAGCGTATCCTTGCAGGGCGTGCGGACTGAAGCTTTCTTT. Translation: CSVSLQGVRTEAFF.

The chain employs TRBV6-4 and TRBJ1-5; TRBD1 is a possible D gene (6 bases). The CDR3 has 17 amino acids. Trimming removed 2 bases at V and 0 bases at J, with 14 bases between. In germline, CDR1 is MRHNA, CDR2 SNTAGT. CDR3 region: CASSDPGQPSSNQPQHF. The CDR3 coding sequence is TGTGCCAGCAGTGACCCTGGACAGCCCTCTAGCAATCAGCCCCAGCATTTT.

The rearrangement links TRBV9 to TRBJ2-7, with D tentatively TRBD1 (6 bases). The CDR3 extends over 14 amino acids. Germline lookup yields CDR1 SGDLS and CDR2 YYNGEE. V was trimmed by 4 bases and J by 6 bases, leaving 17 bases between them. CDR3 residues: CASSPRAARGEQYF. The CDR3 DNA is TGTGCCAGCAGCCCTCGCGCGGCCAGGGGCGAGCAGTACTTC.

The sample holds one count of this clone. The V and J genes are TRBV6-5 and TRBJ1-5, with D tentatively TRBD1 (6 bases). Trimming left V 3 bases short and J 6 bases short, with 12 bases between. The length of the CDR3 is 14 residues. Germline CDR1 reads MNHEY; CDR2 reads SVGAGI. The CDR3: CASSYEQGRQPQHF. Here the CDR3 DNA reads TGTGCCAGCAGTTATGAACAGGGACGTCAGCCCCAGCATTTT.

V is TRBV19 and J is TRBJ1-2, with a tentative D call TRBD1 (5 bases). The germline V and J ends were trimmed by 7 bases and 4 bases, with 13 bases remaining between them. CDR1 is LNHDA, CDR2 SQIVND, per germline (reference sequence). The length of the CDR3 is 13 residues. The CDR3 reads CASTDGGAYGYTF. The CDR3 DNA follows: TGTGCCAGTACCGACGGGGGTGCCTATGGCTACACCTTC.